This TCR beta chain was retrieved from a study of T cells in Graves' hyperthyroidism and ophthalmopathy. About the research overall: Peripheral blood was obtained at initial diagnosis, preceding any treatment.

The CDR3 contains 14 residues. Trimming took off 6 bases at V and 4 bases at J, with 18 bases between the two ends. CDR1 and CDR2 (germline): DFQATT, SNEGSKA (reference sequence). General study results and limits: Median prediction lead before ophthalmopathy onset was six to eight months with the model.

Authors of the study amplified TCR beta CDR3 regions from RNA transcripts. The HTBI primer set served for first-round RT-PCR of the TCR CDR3. MiXCR, run by TCRdb on the multiplex PCR reads, gives a single entry per CDR3 protein. The data hold about 560,000 distinct CDR3 sequences, with over 15% observed a single time. Hyperthyroidism was newly diagnosed in patients aged 18 to 65 (duration under 2 months). The diagnostic basis comprised clinical symptoms, serum thyroxine and TRAb, thyroid ultrasound and orbital computed tomography. As regards this clonotype: As yet, its antigen is unknown.

The source is a woman aged 18-35 years with Graves' hyperthyroidism. The chain links TRBV20-1 to TRBJ1-1, with unresolved D. The sequencing sample was made of blood. The CDR3 DNA is TGCAGTGCACGTCGCGCCGGGGTGATCACTGAAGCTTTCTTT. Translated: CSARRAGVITEAFF.